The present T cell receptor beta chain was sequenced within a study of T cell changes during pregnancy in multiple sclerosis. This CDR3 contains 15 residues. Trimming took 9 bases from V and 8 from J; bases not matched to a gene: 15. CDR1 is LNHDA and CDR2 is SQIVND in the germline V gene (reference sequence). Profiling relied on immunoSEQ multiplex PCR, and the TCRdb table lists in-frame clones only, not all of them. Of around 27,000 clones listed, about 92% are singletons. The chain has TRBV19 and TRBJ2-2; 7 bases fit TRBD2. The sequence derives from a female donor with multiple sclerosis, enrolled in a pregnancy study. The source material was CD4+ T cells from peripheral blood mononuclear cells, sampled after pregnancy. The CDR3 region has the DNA TGTGCCAGGAAGAGACTAGCACCCTCACAGGGGGAGCTGTTTTTT. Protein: CARKRLAPSQGELFF.